Each of the 2 T cell receptor beta chains below was sequenced from the same sample in a study of T cells after yellow fever vaccination. TCRdb itself ran the 5' RACE reads through MiXCR, one entry per CDR3 protein. This sample yields 200,000 to 300,000 distinct CDR3 sequences, of which about an eighth are seen a single time; around 0.55% belongs to the top ten. Sequences were derived from CD4+ T cells sorted from PBMCs, sampled 45 days after the yellow fever booster vaccination. All receptors derive from a man aged 25-45 years who received the YFV17D yellow fever vaccine.

The rearrangement uses TRBV12-3 or TRBV12-4 and TRBJ2-2; D is perhaps TRBD1 (6 bases). This CDR3 contains 13 residues. V gave up 2 bases and J gave up 6 bases, with 7 bases separating them. In nucleotides, the CDR3 is TGTGCCAGCAGTTTACCAGGGGCCGGGGAGCTGTTTTTT. Translation: CASSLPGAGELFF.

This clonotype has more than one count but fewer than ten. CDR3 DNA sequence: TGTGCCAGCAGCTTAGTAGCCCAGGGCACAGATACGCAGTATTTT. Protein sequence: CASSLVAQGTDTQYF. The J gene is TRBJ2-3, the V gene TRBV7-2, with D unclear. The CDR3 spans 15 residues. Germline V CDR1 and CDR2: SGHTA, FQGNSA. Trimming removed 1 base from V and 1 base from J, with 9 bases in between.